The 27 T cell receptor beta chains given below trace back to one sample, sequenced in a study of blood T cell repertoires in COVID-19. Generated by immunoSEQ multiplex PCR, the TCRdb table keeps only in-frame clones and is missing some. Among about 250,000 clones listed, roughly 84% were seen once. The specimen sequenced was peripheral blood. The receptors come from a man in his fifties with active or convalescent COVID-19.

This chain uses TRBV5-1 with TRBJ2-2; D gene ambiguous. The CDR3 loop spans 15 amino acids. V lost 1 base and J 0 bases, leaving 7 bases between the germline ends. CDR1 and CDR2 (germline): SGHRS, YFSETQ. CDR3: CASSLTGSNTGELFF. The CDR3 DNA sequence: TGCGCCAGCAGCTTGACGGGTTCGAACACCGGGGAGCTGTTTTTT.

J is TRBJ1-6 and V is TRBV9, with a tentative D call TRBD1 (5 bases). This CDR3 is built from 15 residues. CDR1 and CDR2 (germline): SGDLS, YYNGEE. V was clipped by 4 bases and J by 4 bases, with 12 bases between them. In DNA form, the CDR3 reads TGTGCCAGCAGCCCCGAGGACACATATAATTCACCCCTCCACTTT. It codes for CASSPEDTYNSPLHF.

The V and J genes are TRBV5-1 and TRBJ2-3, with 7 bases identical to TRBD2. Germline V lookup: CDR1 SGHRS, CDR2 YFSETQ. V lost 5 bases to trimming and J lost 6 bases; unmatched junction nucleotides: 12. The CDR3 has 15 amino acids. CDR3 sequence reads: CASSHIGGGADTQYF. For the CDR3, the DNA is TGCGCCAGCAGTCATATCGGCGGGGGAGCCGATACGCAGTATTTT.

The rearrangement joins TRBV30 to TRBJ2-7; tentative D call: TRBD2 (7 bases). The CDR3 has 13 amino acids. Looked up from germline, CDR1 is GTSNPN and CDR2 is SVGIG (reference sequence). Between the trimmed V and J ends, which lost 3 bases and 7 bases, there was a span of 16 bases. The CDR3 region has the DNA TGTGCCTGGAGCGGAGGGGGGGCCCGGGAGCAGTACTTC. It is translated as CAWSGGGAREQYF.

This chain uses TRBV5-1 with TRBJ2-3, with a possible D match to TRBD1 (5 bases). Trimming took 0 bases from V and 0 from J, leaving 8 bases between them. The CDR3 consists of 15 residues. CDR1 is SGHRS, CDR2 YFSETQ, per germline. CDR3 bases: TGCGCCAGCAGCTTGGAGGGGTCTAGCACAGATACGCAGTATTTT. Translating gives CASSLEGSSTDTQYF.

CDR3 DNA sequence: TGTGCCAGCAAGCTGAACACTGAAGCTTTCTTT. It translates to CASKLNTEAFF. V is TRBV6-5 and J is TRBJ1-1; D unresolved. V gave up 7 bases and J gave up 0 bases, with 3 bases separating them. This CDR3 has 11 amino acids. The germline CDR1 and CDR2 sequences are MNHEY and SVGAGI.

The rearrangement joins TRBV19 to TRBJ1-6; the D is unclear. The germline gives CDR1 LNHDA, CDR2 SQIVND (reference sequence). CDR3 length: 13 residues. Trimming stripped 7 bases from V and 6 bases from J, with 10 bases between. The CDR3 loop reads CASNGRGNSPLHF. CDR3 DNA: TGTGCCAGTAATGGCCGGGGTAATTCACCCCTCCACTTT.

The CDR3 coding sequence is TGCAGTCCGAGGGGGGGTAACATTCAGTACTTC. The encoded protein is CSPRGGNIQYF. The J gene is TRBJ2-4, the V gene TRBV20-1; tentative D call: TRBD2 (7 bases). The CDR3 has 11 residues. Germline V gene sequence: CDR1 DFQATT, CDR2 SNEGSKA (reference sequence). Trimming stripped 8 bases from V and 7 bases from J, with 12 bases between.

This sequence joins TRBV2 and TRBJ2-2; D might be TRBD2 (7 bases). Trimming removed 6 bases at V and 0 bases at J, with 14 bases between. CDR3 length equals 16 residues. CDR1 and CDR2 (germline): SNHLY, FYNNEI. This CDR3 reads CASSNMRGPNTGELFF. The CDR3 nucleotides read TGTGCCAGCAGCAATATGCGGGGGCCGAACACCGGGGAGCTGTTTTTT.

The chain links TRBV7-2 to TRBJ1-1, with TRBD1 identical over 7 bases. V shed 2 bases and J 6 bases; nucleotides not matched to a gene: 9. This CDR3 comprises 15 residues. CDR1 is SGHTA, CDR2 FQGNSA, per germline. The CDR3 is CASSLWDSQGAEAFF. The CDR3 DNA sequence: TGTGCCAGCAGCTTATGGGACAGCCAAGGGGCTGAAGCTTTCTTT.

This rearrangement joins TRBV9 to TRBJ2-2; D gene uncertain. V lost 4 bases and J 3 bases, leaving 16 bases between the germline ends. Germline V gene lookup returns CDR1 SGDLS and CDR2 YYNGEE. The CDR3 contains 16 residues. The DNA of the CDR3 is TGTGCCAGCAGCCCATCCTCGGGTCTCTACACCGGGGAGCTGTTTTTT. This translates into CASSPSSGLYTGELFF.

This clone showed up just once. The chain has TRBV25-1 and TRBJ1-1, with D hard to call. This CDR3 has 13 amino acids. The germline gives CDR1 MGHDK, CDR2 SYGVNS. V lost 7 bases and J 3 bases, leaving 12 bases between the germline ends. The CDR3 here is CASTRAGDTEAFF. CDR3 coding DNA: TGTGCCAGCACCCGGGCCGGGGACACTGAAGCTTTCTTT. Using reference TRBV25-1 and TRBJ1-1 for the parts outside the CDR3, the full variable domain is EADIYQTPRYLVIGTGKKITLECSQTMGHDKMYWYQQDPGMELHLIHYSYGVNSTEKGDLSSESTVSRIRTEHFPLTLESARPSHTSQYLCASTRAGDTEAFFGQGTRLTVV.

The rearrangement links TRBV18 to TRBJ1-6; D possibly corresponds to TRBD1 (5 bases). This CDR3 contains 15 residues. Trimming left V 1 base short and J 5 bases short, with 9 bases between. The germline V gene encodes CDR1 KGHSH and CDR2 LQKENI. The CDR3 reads CASSPRQGDNSPLHF. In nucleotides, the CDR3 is TGTGCCAGCTCACCACGGCAGGGTGATAATTCACCCCTCCACTTT.

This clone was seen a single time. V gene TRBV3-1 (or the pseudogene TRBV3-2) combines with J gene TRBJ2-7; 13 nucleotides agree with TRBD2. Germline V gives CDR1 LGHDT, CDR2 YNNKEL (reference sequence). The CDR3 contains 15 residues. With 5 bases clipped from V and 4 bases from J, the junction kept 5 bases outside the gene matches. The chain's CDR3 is CASSRTSGGLYEQYF. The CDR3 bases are TGTGCCAGCAGCAGGACTAGCGGGGGACTTTACGAGCAGTACTTC.

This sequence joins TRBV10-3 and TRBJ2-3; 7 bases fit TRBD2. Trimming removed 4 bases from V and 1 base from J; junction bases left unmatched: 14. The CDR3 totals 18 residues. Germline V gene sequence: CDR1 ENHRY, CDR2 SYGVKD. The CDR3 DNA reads TGTGCCATCAGTGTGGGAGCGGGGCTTCCCCCGGGCACAGATACGCAGTATTTT. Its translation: CAISVGAGLPPGTDTQYF.

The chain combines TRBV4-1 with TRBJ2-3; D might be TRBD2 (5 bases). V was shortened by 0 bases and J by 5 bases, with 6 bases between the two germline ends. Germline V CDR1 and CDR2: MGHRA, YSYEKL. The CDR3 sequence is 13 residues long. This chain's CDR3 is CASSQDEGDTQYF. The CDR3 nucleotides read TGCGCCAGCAGCCAAGATGAGGGAGATACGCAGTATTTT.

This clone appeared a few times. CDR3 sequence (DNA): TGTGCCAGCAGCTTAGGGACAGGGGGGAATGAAAAACTGTTTTTT. Its translation is CASSLGTGGNEKLFF. V is TRBV7-7 and J is TRBJ1-4, with 10 bases fitting TRBD1. The J segment lost 5 bases and the V segment lost 1 base, leaving 1 base of the junction unmatched. CDR3 length equals 15 residues. The germline V gene has CDR1 SSHAT and CDR2 FNYEAQ (reference sequence).

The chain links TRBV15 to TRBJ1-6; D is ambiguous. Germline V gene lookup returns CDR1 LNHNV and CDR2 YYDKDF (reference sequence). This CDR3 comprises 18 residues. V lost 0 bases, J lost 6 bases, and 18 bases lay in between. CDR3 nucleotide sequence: TGTGCCACCAGCAGAGATCTGGAGGGCCGCTGGCGTAATTCACCCCTCCACTTT. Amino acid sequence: CATSRDLEGRWRNSPLHF.

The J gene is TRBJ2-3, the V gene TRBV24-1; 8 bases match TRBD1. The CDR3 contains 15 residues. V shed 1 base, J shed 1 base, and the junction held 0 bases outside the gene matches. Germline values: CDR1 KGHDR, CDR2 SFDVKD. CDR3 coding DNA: TGTGCCACCAGTGATTTACAGGGGGGCACAGATACGCAGTATTTT. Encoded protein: CATSDLQGGTDTQYF.

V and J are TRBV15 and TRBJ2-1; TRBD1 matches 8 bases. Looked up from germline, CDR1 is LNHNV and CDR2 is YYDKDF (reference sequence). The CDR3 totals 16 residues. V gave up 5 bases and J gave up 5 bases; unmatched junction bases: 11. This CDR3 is CATSDMGTGAHNEQFF. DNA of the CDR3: TGTGCCACCAGCGATATGGGGACAGGCGCTCACAATGAGCAGTTCTTC.

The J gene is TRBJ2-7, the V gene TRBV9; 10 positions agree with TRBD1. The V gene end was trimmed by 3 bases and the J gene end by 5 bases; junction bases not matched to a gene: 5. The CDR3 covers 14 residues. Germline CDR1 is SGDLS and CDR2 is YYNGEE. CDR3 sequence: CASSGGTGVHEQYF. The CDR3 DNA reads TGTGCCAGCAGCGGCGGGACAGGGGTCCACGAGCAGTACTTC.

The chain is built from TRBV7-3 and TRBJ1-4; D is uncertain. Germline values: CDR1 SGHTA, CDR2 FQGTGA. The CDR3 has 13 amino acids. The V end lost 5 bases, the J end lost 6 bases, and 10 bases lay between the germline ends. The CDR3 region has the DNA TGTGCCAGCAGCCCCTCCCCGGATGAAAAACTGTTTTTT. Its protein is CASSPSPDEKLFF.

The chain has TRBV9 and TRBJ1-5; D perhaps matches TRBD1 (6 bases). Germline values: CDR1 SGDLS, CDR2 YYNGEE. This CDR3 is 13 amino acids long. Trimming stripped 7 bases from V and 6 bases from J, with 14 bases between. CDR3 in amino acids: CASGRGGPQPQHF. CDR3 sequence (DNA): TGTGCCAGCGGGAGGGGGGGCCCTCAGCCCCAGCATTTT. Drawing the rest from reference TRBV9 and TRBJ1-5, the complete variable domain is DSGVTQTPKHLITATGQRVTLRCSPRSGDLSVYWYQQSLDQGLQFLIQYYNGEERAKGNILERFSAQQFPDLHSELNLSSLELGDSALYFCASGRGGPQPQHFGDGTRLSIL.

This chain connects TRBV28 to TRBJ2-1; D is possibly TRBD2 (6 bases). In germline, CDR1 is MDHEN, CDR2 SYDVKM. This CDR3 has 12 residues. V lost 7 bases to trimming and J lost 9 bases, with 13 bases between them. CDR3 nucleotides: TGTGCCAGCACCACCGGGGGTGCTGAGCAGTTCTTC. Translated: CASTTGGAEQFF.

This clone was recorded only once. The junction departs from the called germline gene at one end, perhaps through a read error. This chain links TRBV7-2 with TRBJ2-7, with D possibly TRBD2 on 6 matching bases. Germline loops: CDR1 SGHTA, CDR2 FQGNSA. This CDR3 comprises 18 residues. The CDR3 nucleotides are TGTGCCAGCAGCTGGAGGGGTCCAGGTTCCTCCCTCTCCAACGAGCAGTACTTC. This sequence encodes CASSWRGPGSSLSNEQYF.

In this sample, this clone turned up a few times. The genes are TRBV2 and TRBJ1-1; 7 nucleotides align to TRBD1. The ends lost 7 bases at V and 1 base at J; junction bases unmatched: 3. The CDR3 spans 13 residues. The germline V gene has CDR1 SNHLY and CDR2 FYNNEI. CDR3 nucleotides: TGTGCCAGCACAGACAGGGAGAACACTGAAGCTTTCTTT. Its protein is CASTDRENTEAFF. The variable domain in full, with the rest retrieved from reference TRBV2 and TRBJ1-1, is EPEVTQTPSHQVTQMGQEVILRCVPISNHLYFYWYRQILGQKVEFLVSFYNNEISEKSEIFDDQFSVERPDGSNFTLKIRSTKLEDSAMYFCASTDRENTEAFFGQGTRLTVV.

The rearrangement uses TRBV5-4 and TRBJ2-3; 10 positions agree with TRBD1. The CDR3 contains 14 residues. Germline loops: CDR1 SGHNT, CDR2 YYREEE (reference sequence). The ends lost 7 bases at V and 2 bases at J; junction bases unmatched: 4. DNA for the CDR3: TGTGCCAGCCGACAGGGGGCCTCCACAGATACGCAGTATTTT. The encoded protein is CASRQGASTDTQYF.